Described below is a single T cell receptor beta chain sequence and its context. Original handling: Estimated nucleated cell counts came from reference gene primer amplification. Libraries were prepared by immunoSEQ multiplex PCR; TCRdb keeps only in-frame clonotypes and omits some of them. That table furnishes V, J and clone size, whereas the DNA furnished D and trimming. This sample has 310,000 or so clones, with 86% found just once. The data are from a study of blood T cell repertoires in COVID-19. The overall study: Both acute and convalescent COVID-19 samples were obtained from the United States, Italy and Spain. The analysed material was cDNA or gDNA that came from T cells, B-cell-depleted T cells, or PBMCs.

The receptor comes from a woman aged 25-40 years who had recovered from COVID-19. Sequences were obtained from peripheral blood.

CDR3 loop: CAWERVANTEAFF. CDR3 DNA: TGTGCCTGGGAGCGGGTTGCTAACACTGAAGCTTTCTTT. This sequence joins TRBV30 and TRBJ1-1, with unresolved D. The CDR3 spans 13 residues. Trimming left V 5 bases short and J 2 bases short, with 12 bases between. Germline CDR1 GTSNPN, CDR2 SVGIG (reference sequence).